A selection of T cell receptor beta chains follows, all from one sample in a study of T-cell memory formation after mild COVID-19. Each CDR3 protein gets one entry after TCRdb re-called the 5' RACE reads with MiXCR. The profile shows hundreds of thousands of distinct CDR3 sequences, 15% to 20% of them singletons. Source material: PBMCs or a T cell subset sorted from them (not recorded which). The receptors here all came from an adult woman who had mild COVID-19 (a few samples of this study predate the infection). Cell type and time point are not known. Each CDR3 is given with its conserved first and last residue. A D gene is named only where the DNA matches it firmly. Size values are once, few and many counts, or a class for expanded clones, and some rows have none.

J gene	clone size	V gene	D gene	CDR3 DNA	CDR3 protein
TRBJ1-4	many	TRBV27	NA	TGTGCCAGCAGTTTCAGGACGGGCGAAAAACTGTTTTTT	CASSFRTGEKLFF
TRBJ2-6	few	TRBV6-2/TRBV6-3	NA	TGTGCCAGCGGCCCGAGTCATGGGGCCAACGTCCTGACTTTC	CASGPSHGANVLTF
TRBJ1-1	NA	TRBV6-6	NA	TGTGCCAGCAACCTAGACGGTGGGGGCACTGAAGCTTTCTTT	CASNLDGGGTEAFF
TRBJ2-1	NA	TRBV6-5	TRBD1	TGTGCCAGCAGATCCGGGACAGGGGCCTACAATGAGCAGTTCTTC	CASRSGTGAYNEQFF
TRBJ2-1	few	TRBV6-2/TRBV6-3	NA	TGTGCCAGCAGTTACCGTGGTTTGGGTGAGCAGTTCTTC	CASSYRGLGEQFF
TRBJ1-4	few	TRBV4-2	TRBD1	TGTGCCAGCAGCCAAGGACCGGGACAGGGGAACGGTGAAAAACTGTTTTTT	CASSQGPGQGNGEKLFF
TRBJ2-5	NA	TRBV12-3/TRBV12-4	NA	TGTGCCAGCAGTTTAGGTAGGCCCCAAGAGACCCAGTACTTC	CASSLGRPQETQYF
TRBJ1-6	few	TRBV3-1	NA	TGTGCCAGCAGCCAAGAACGGGGGCGCGGTAATTCACCCCTCCACTTT	CASSQERGRGNSPLHF
TRBJ2-7	NA	TRBV6-6	TRBD2	TGTGCCAGCAGTGACCCTAGCGGGAAAACCTACGAGCAGTACTTC	CASSDPSGKTYEQYF
TRBJ2-7	many	TRBV18	TRBD1	TGTGCCAGCTCGGGGGGACAGGGCTCCTACGAGCAGTACTTC	CASSGGQGSYEQYF
TRBJ2-3	NA	TRBV9	NA	TGTGCCAGCCGGGCCGGCGACGTCGGAACGCAGTATTTT	CASRAGDVGTQYF